This T cell receptor beta chain was captured by sequencing in a study of blood T cells in healthy people across ages (dated by TCRdb to the mid-2010s). Some background on the complete study: In model experiments, template switching captured roughly one uniquely barcoded TCR beta cDNA molecule for every two T cells. Age-related changes in TCR beta repertoire diversity were measured in the study by deep sequencing normalized with unique cDNA molecular identifiers. Donors were grouped into four age groups: young (average approximately 15 years), middle-aged (roughly 37), aged (around 56) and long-lived (82). To avoid experimental bias, donors of different ages were spread randomly across the sequencing lanes. Using the same blood draw, the study looked at two additional independent replicas of 1 million unique cDNA reads for two donors, one aged 18 to 29 and the other aged 80 or older. On the study overall, not on this receptor specifically: Because profiling used bulk unsorted PBMCs, naive and antigen-experienced compartments could not be compared conclusively. Total diversity estimates from one million sequenced T cells were considered lower bounds and underestimates. Observed TCR beta diversity per million T cells fell roughly linearly with age, and a significant reduction was already apparent by age about 36. Compared with the aged group, the long-lived group had more naive CD4+ T cells, fewer expanded clones and increased TCR diversity, suggesting age selection. A strong correlation was found between observed TCR beta diversity and the percentage of naive T cells measured by flow cytometry. The CMV infection status of donors was not known, potentially confounding age-related changes in expanded clonotypes.

This clonotype was found a few times. What antigen it recognizes has not been identified. This may stem from a read error, because a much larger clone lies one nucleotide away. Library preparation was by 5' RACE. The reads were generated on an Illumina HiSeq 2500. The second PCR ran for about 6 to 12 cycles and used a J-beta primer mix along with a sample-barcoded 5' primer. A template-switch 5' adaptor carrying 12 random nucleotides introduced a unique molecular identifier onto each TCR beta cDNA molecule. Each sample yielded at least 3 million CDR3-containing paired-end reads. All of the RNA was converted into first-strand cDNA using the Mint cDNA synthesis kit, with a TRBC-specific oligonucleotide serving as the primer. All cDNA was treated with uracil-DNA glycosylase and then went through a first 18-cycle PCR with the universal primers M1SS and BC2_uni_R. The study's processing was this. For normalization, 1 million high-quality reads were randomly selected from each sample, with every read carrying a distinct molecular identifier. Reads sharing molecular identifiers were discarded rather than binned into consensus sequences. CDR3 identification, clonotype clustering and error correction used MiTCR with a Q25 quality threshold and the strictest error-elimination algorithm. A nonparametric unseen species model using Euler transformation provided a lower-bound estimate of total TCR beta diversity. The public reads were run again by TCRdb, first through fastp at Q25 and then through MiXCR, and only productive beta chains were kept. Every CDR3 protein is listed once, alongside the most common genes and DNA of its rows. TCRdb, not the authors, supplied the V and J calls. This sample comprises some 1.5 million distinct CDR3 sequences, roughly 30% of them detected only once. Over 7% of the sample lies in the top ten.

The donors were roughly 38 Caucasian individuals from Russia, aged 6 to 90 years, who were systemically healthy. Approximately 10 milliliters of peripheral blood were collected from each donor into EDTA-treated Vacutainer tubes. Ficoll-Paque density-gradient centrifugation was used to isolate PBMCs, with at least 6 million obtained per sample. Total RNA, at least 5 micrograms per sample, was extracted from PBMCs with Trizol reagent. For every donor, an aliquot of PBMCs went through flow cytometry to measure the percentages of naive CD45RAhigh/CD27high T cells. From cysteine to phenylalanine, the CDR3 is 14 amino acids long. The CDR3 DNA has 42 bases and is translated from base 1. V gives up 6 bases and J gives up 5 bases, and the segment between their germline ends measures 20 bases. Per the germline V gene (reference sequence), DFQATT is the CDR1 and SNEGSKA is the CDR2.

The receptor was isolated from a woman in her 30s in good health. The V and J segments used are TRBV20-1 and TRBJ2-7, and possibly TRBD2, on 6 matching bases. The sample comprised blood. Here is the DNA: TGCAGTGCCATGGGAAGGGACTTAGTCAACGAGCAGTACTTC. Its translation reads: CSAMGRDLVNEQYF.